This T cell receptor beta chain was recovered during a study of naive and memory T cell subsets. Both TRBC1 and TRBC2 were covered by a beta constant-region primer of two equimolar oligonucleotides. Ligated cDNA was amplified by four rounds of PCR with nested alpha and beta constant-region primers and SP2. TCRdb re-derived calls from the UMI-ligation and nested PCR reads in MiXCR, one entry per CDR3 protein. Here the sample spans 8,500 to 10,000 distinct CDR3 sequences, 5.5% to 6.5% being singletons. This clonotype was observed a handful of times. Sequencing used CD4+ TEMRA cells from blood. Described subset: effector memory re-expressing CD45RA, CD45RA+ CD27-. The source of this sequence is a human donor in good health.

The CDR3 DNA reads as TGCGCCAGCAGCTTGGCAGGACAGGGCTTCAATGTCCATGAGCAGTTCTTC. It is translated as CASSLAGQGFNVHEQFF. The rearrangement uses TRBV5-1 and TRBJ2-1, with TRBD1 matching over 8 bases. This CDR3 region has 17 residues. The J segment lost 8 bases and the V segment lost 0 bases, leaving 13 bases of the junction unmatched. Germline CDR1 SGHRS, CDR2 YFSETQ.